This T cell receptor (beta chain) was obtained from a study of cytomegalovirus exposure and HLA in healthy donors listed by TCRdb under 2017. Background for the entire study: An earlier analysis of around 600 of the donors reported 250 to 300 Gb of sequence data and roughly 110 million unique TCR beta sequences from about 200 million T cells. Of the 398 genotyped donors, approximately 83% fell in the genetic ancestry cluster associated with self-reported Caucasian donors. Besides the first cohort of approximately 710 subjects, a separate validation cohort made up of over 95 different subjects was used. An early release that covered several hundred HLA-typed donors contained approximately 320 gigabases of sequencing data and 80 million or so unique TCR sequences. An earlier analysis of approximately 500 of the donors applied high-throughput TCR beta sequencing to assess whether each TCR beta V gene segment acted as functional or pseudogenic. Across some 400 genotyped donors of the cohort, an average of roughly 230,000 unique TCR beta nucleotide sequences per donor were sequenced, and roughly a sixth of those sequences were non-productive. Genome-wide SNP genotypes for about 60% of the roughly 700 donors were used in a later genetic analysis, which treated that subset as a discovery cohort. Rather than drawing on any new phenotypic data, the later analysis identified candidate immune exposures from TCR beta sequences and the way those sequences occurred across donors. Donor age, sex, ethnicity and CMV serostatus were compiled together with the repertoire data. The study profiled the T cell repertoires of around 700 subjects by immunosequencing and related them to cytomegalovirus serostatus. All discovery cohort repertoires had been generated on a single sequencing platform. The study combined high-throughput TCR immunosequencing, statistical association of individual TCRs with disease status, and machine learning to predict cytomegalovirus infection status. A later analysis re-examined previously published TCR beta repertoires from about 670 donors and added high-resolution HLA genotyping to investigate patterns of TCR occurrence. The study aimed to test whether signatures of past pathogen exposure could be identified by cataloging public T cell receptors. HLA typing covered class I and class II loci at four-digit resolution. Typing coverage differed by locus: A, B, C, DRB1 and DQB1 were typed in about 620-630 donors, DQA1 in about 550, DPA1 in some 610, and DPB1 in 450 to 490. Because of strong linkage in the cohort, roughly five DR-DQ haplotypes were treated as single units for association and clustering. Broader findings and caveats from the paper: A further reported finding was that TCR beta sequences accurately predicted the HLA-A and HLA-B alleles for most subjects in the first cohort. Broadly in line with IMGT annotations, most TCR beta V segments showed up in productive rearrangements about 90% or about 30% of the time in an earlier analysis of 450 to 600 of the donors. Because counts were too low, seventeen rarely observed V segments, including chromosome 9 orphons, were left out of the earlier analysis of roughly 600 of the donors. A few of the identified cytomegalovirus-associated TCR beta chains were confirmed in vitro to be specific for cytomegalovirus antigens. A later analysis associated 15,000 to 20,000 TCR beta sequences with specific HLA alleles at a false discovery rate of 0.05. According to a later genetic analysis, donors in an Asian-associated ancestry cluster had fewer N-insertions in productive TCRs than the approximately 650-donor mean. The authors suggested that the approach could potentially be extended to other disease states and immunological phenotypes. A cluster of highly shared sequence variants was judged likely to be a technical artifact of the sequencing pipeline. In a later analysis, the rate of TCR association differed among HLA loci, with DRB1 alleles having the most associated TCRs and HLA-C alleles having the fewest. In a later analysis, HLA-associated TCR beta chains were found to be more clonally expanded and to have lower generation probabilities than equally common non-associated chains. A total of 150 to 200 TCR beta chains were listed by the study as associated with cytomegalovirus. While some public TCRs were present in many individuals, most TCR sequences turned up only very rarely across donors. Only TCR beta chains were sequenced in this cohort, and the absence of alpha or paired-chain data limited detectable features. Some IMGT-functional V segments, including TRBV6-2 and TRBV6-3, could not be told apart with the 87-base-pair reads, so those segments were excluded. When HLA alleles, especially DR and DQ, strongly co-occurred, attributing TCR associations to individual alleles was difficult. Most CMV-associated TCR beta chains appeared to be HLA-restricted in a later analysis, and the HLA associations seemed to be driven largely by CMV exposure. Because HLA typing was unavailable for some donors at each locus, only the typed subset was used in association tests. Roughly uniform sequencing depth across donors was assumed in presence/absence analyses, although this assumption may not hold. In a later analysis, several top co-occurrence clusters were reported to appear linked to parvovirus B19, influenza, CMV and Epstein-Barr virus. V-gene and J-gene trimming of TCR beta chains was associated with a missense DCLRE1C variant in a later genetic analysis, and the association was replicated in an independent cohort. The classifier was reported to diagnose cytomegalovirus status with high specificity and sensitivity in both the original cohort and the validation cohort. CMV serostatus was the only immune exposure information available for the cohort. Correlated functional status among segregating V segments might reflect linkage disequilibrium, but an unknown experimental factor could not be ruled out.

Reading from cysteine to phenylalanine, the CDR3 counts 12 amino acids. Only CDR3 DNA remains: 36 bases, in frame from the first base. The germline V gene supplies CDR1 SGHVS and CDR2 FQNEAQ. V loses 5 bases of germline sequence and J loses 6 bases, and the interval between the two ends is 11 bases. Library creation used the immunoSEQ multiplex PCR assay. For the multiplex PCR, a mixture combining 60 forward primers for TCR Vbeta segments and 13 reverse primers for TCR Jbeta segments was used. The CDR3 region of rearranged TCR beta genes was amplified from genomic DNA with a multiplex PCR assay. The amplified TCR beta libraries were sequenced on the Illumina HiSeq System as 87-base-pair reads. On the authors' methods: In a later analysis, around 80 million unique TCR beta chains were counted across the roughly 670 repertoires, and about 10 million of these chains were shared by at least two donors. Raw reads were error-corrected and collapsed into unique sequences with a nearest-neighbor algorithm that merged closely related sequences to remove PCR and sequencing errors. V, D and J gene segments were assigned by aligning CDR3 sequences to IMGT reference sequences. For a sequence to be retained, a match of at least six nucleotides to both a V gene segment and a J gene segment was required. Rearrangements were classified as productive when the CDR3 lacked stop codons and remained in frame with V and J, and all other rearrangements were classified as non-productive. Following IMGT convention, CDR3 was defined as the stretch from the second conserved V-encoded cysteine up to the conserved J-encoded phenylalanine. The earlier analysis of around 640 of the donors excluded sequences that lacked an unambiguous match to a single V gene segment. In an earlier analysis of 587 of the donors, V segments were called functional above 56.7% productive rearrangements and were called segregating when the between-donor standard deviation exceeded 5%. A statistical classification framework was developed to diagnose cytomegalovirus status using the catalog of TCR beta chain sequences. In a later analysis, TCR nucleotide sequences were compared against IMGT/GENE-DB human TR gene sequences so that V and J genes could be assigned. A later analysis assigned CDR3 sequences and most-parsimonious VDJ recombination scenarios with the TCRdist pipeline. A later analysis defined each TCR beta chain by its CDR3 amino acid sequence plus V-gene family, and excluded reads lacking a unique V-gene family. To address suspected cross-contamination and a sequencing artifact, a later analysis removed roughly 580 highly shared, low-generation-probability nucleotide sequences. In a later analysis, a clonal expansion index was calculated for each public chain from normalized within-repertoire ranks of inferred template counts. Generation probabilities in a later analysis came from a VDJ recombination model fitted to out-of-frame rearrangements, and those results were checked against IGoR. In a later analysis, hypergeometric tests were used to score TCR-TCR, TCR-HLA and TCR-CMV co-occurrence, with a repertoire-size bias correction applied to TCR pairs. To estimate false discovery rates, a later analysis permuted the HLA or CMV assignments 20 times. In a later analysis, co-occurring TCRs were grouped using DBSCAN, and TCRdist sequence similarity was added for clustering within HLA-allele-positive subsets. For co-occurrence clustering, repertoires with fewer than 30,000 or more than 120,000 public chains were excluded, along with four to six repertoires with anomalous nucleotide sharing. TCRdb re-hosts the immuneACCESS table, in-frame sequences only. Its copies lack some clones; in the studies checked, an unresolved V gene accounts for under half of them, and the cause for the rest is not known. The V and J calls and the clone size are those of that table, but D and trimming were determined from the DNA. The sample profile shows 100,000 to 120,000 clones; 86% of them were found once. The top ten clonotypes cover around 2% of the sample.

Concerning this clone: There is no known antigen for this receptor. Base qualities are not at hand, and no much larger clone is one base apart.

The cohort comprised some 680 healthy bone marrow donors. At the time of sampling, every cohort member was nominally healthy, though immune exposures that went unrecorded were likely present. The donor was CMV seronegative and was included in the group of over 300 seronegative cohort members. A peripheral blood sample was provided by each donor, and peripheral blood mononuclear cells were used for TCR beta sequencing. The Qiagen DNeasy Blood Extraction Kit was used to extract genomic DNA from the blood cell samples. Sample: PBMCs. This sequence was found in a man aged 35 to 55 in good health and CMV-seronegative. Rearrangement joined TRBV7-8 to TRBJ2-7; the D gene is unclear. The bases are TGTGCCAGCAGCCCACCCAAGCCCGAGCAGTACTTC. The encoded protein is CASSPPKPEQYF.